This note documents a single T cell receptor beta chain sequence. Its antigen is not identified. The protocol was immunoSEQ multiplex PCR, while the TCRdb copy is restricted to in-frame clones and leaves out a portion. Its listing shows approximately 10,000 clones. CDR1 and CDR2 from the germline V gene are SGHTA and FQGNSA. The CDR3 is 18 residues long. There is no recorded DNA. This record comes from a study of synovial regulatory T cells in juvenile arthritis. Study outcomes and limitations: iaTreg cells shared more CDR3 sequences with synovial Tregs than other blood Tregs did.

The rearrangement uses TRBV7-2 and TRBJ2-7; TCRdb proposes TRBD2, but this gene call is untestable without DNA. The TCR was taken from a donor younger than 35 with juvenile idiopathic arthritis. Sequenced: Treg cells from blood. Subset of the sample: remaining (HLA-DR-negative) circulating blood Treg cells. This chain's CDR3 is CASSLDPGLAGYSYEQYF.